The 19 T cell receptor beta chains presented below share a single source sample, sequenced in a study of blood T cell repertoires in COVID-19. Produced via immunoSEQ multiplex PCR; TCRdb's table is partial and in-frame only. This sample has under 200,000 clones, with 65% to 85% found just once. Sequenced sample: peripheral blood. Source of these receptors: a human donor with acute or convalescent COVID-19. The donor label of this sample is uncertain.

In nucleotides, the CDR3 is TGTGCCAGCAGTACCGGGACAAATAGCAATCAGCCCCAGCATTTT. As protein: CASSTGTNSNQPQHF. V and J are TRBV6-5 and TRBJ1-5; the D gene is possibly TRBD1 (6 bases). V lost 5 bases and J 0 bases, leaving 11 bases between the germline ends. Per germline, CDR1 MNHEY and CDR2 SVGAGI. CDR3 size: 15 residues.

The chain links TRBV11-3 to TRBJ2-1; D might be TRBD2 (6 bases). The ends were cut back, 0 bases at V and 9 bases at J, with 15 bases in the middle. Germline V gene sequence: CDR1 SGHNT, CDR2 YENEEA. CDR3 size: 15 residues. The CDR3 loop is CASSLDSGSSGEQFF. In nucleotides, the CDR3 is TGTGCCAGCAGCTTAGATAGCGGTAGTTCGGGTGAGCAGTTCTTC.

The chain combines TRBV30 with TRBJ2-7, with 10 bases aligning to TRBD1. Per the germline V gene, CDR1 is GTSNPN and CDR2 is SVGIG (reference sequence). This CDR3 spans 12 amino acids. Trimming at V came to 7 bases and at J to 4 bases, leaving 4 bases not matched to a gene. The CDR3 spells CASDRGLYEQYF. The CDR3 DNA reads as TGTGCCTCCGACAGGGGGCTGTACGAGCAGTACTTC. The variable domain in full, with the rest retrieved from reference TRBV30 and TRBJ2-7, is SQTIHQWPATLVQPVGSPLSLECTVEGTSNPNLYWYRQAAGRGLQLLFYSVGIGQISSEVPQNLSASRPQDRQFILSSKKLLLSDSGFYLCASDRGLYEQYFGPGTRLTVT.

The V call is TRBV19, the J call TRBJ2-1; 7 bases are a match to TRBD1. The CDR3 is made up of 15 amino acids. J gave up 0 bases and V 5 bases, and 4 bases lay outside the gene matches. Germline lookup yields CDR1 LNHDA and CDR2 SQIVND (reference sequence). The CDR3 DNA follows: TGTGCCAGTAGTCCGACAGGGAGCTCCTACAATGAGCAGTTCTTC. This encodes CASSPTGSSYNEQFF. The entire variable domain, with the rest obtained from reference TRBV19 and TRBJ2-1, is as follows: DGGITQSPKYLFRKEGQNVTLSCEQNLNHDAMYWYRQDPGQGLRLIYYSQIVNDFQKGDIAEGYSVSREKKESFPLTVTSAQKNPTAFYLCASSPTGSSYNEQFFGPGTRLTVL.

V usage is TRBV5-4 and J usage is TRBJ1-2, with D unclear. The germline V gene encodes CDR1 SGHNT and CDR2 YYREEE (reference sequence). V shed 0 bases and J shed 4 bases, with 13 bases lying between them. CDR3 length: 15 residues. CDR3: CASSLGGSKGYGYTF. CDR3 in DNA: TGTGCCAGCAGCTTGGGAGGGAGTAAGGGCTATGGCTACACCTTC.

The J gene is TRBJ2-7, the V gene TRBV14, with 8 bases that match TRBD1. Unmatched junction bases numbered 5, after V lost 4 bases and J lost 0 bases. The germline V gene encodes CDR1 SGHDN and CDR2 FVKESK. This CDR3 has 15 residues. CDR3 nucleotide sequence: TGTGCCAGCAGCCGGACAGGGTTAGGCTCCTACGAGCAGTACTTC. Residues: CASSRTGLGSYEQYF.

The chain combines TRBV20-1 with TRBJ2-4; 8 bases agree with TRBD2. The CDR3 runs 19 residues. Germline values: CDR1 DFQATT, CDR2 SNEGSKA (reference sequence). The ends lost 3 bases at V and 0 bases at J; junction bases unmatched: 16. In DNA form, the CDR3 reads TGCAGTGCTAGTGGGGGGCTAGCGGGCACCGAACTAGCCAAAAACATTCAGTACTTC. Translated: CSASGGLAGTELAKNIQYF.

This clone was counted between two and nine times. The chain joins TRBV6-5 to TRBJ1-2, with D possibly matching TRBD1 (6 bases). CDR1 is MNHEY and CDR2 is SVGAGI in the germline V gene. With 2 bases removed from V and 4 bases from J, the gap between germline ends came to 14 bases. The CDR3 loop spans 15 amino acids. Here the CDR3 DNA reads TGTGCCAGCAGTTACGAGGGAGGGGGAAGCTATGGCTACACCTTC. Translating gives CASSYEGGGSYGYTF.

This clone was picked up one time. CDR3 nucleotides: TGTGCCAGTAGTAAGGGGGAAGGGCATCAGCCCCAGCATTTT. It encodes CASSKGEGHQPQHF. The chain recombines TRBV19 with TRBJ1-5; weak D call: TRBD1 (6 bases). Germline V gives CDR1 LNHDA, CDR2 SQIVND (reference sequence). There are 14 residues in the CDR3. Trimming cost V 4 bases and J 5 bases, with 12 bases left between them.

This clone has only a few counts. The chain carries TRBV10-3 and TRBJ2-1; TRBD2 agrees at 10 bases. Germline CDR1 and CDR2: ENHRY and SYGVKD. V was pared by 6 bases and J by 4 bases, with 3 bases of the junction left unmatched. This CDR3 has 14 amino acids. This CDR3 is CAISGTSDYNEQFF. CDR3 sequence (DNA): TGTGCCATCAGCGGGACTAGCGATTACAATGAGCAGTTCTTC.

This chain uses TRBV5-6 with TRBJ1-2, with TRBD1 matching over 7 bases. The germline V gene encodes CDR1 SGHDT and CDR2 YYEEEE. J gave up 3 bases and V 4 bases, and 6 bases lay outside the gene matches. The CDR3 totals 14 residues. The CDR3 loop reads CASSLTTGYYGYTF. The CDR3 nucleotides read TGTGCCAGCAGCCTGACGACAGGGTACTATGGCTACACCTTC. Based on the CDR3 plus reference TRBV5-6 and TRBJ1-2, the full variable domain is DAGVTQSPTHLIKTRGQQVTLRCSPKSGHDTVSWYQQALGQGPQFIFQYYEEEERQRGNFPDRFSGHQFPNYSSELNVNALLLGDSALYLCASSLTTGYYGYTFGSGTRLTVV.

The V gene is TRBV11-2, the J gene TRBJ1-5, with 10 bases lining up with TRBD1. Germline V gene data show CDR1 as SGHAT and CDR2 as FQNNGV. V dropped 5 bases and J dropped 1; count of bases not matched to a gene: 8. This CDR3 has 17 residues. The CDR3 protein is CASSPGQGIESNQPQHF. CDR3 DNA: TGTGCCAGCAGCCCGGGACAGGGGATTGAGAGCAATCAGCCCCAGCATTTT.

J is TRBJ1-5 and V is TRBV2; 7 bases match TRBD1. V was clipped by 6 bases and J by 9 bases; unmatched bases: 11. This CDR3 region has 14 residues. Germline loops: CDR1 SNHLY, CDR2 FYNNEI. CDR3 protein: CASRRTGASVPQHF. CDR3 in DNA: TGTGCCAGCAGGCGGACAGGCGCCTCGGTGCCCCAGCATTTT.

The J gene is TRBJ2-6, the V gene TRBV27; the D is unclear. Germline V gene data show CDR1 as MNHEY and CDR2 as SMNVEV (reference sequence). This CDR3 is 13 amino acids long. The germline V and J ends were trimmed by 2 bases and 4 bases, with 3 bases remaining between them. DNA for the CDR3: TGTGCCAGCAGTTTAACAGGGGCCAACGTCCTGACTTTC. It encodes CASSLTGANVLTF.

The V call is TRBV5-4, the J call TRBJ2-1, with 11 nucleotides matching TRBD2. The V segment lost 1 base and the J segment 8 bases; nucleotides outside the gene matches: 5. This CDR3 region has 15 residues. Germline-derived CDR1 and CDR2 are SGHNT and YYREEE (reference sequence). The DNA for the CDR3 is TGTGCCAGCAGCTTGACTAGCGGGAGTTACGATGAGCAGTTCTTC. Translated: CASSLTSGSYDEQFF. The complete variable domain, with remaining parts taken from reference TRBV5-4 and TRBJ2-1, reads ETGVTQSPTHLIKTRGQQVTLRCSSQSGHNTVSWYQQALGQGPQFIFQYYREEENGRGNFPPRFSGLQFPNYSSELNVNALELDDSALYLCASSLTSGSYDEQFFGPGTRLTVL.

This clone came up once. DNA of the CDR3: TGTGCCAGCAGTTGGTCGACAGGGGGCTTTGGGGCTTTCTTT. As protein: CASSWSTGGFGAFF. The V gene is TRBV27, the J gene TRBJ1-1, with 10 bases lining up with TRBD1. Germline values: CDR1 MNHEY, CDR2 SMNVEV (reference sequence). The CDR3 loop spans 14 amino acids. The V gene end was trimmed by 4 bases and the J gene end by 11 bases; junction bases not matched to a gene: 10.

This clone appeared a single time. The chain joins TRBV7-3 to TRBJ1-1; D possibly corresponds to TRBD1 (5 bases). Germline values: CDR1 SGHTA, CDR2 FQGTGA. V lost 5 bases and J lost 5, with 27 bases in between. The CDR3 covers 18 residues. CDR3 in DNA: TGTGCCAGCAGCCCCGGGGGAGGGGTAGTGGTTGTGGGAACTGAAGCTTTCTTT. This codes for CASSPGGGVVVVGTEAFF.

The chain links TRBV5-5 to TRBJ2-7; 10 positions agree with TRBD1. Trimming cost V 2 bases and J 0 bases; bases outside gene matches: 14. CDR3 length: 19 residues. The germline CDR1 and CDR2 sequences are SGHKS and YYEKEE (reference sequence). The CDR3 coding sequence is TGTGCCAGCAGCTTACTACGCGGGACAGGGGAACCTCTCTCCTACGAGCAGTACTTC. Translation gives CASSLLRGTGEPLSYEQYF.

The gene calls are TRBV7-9 and TRBJ2-5, with 7 bases fitting TRBD2. V dropped 5 bases and J dropped 4; count of bases not matched to a gene: 13. The length of the CDR3 is 16 residues. Germline CDR1 reads SEHNR; CDR2 reads FQNEAQ (reference sequence). DNA for the CDR3: TGTGCCAGCAGCCTGGCAACGGGAGGAGGAGCAGAGACCCAGTACTTC. It translates to CASSLATGGGAETQYF. Supplemented by reference TRBV7-9 and TRBJ2-5, the full variable domain reads DTGVSQNPRHKITKRGQNVTFRCDPISEHNRLYWYRQTLGQGPEFLTYFQNEAQLEKSRLLSDRFSAERPKGSFSTLEIQRTEQGDSAMYLCASSLATGGGAETQYFGPGTRLLVL.